This is a list of T cell receptor beta chains from one sample in a study of human T cells and chemical hapten exposure. TCRdb reprocessed the RACE reads with MiXCR, giving one entry per CDR3 protein. The sample carries 140,000 or so distinct CDR3 sequences, 10% to 15% recorded once. This sample comprised whole blood, obtained in connection with sensitization to the hapten diphenylcyclopropenone (DPC). The source of these receptors is a woman aged 50 to 60 with alopecia areata. Some clones in this sample may be carry-over from other donors' samples. CDR3s include the opening cysteine and the closing phenylalanine or tryptophan. The D gene is left open where the match is weak. Some rows mark clone size as missing; the rest say once, few, many or name a class of expanded clone.

clone_size: .
j_call: TRBJ1-1
d_call: TRBD1
v_call: TRBV10-3
cdr3_aa: CAISEGGQGTSSTEAFF
cdr3_nt: TGTGCCATCAGTGAAGGGGGACAGGGGACGAGCAGCACTGAAGCTTTCTTT

clone_size: few
j_call: TRBJ2-1
d_call: .
v_call: TRBV20-1
cdr3_aa: CSASREENNEQFF
cdr3_nt: TGCAGTGCTAGCAGGGAAGAGAACAATGAGCAGTTCTTC

clone_size: many
j_call: TRBJ1-5
d_call: .
v_call: TRBV19
cdr3_aa: CASSISPGVSNQPQHF
cdr3_nt: TGTGCCAGTAGTATTTCCCCCGGGGTAAGCAATCAGCCCCAGCATTTT

clone_size: .
j_call: TRBJ1-1
d_call: .
v_call: TRBV3-1
cdr3_aa: CASSHWNTEAFF
cdr3_nt: TGTGCCAGCAGCCACTGGAACACTGAAGCTTTCTTT

clone_size: many
j_call: TRBJ2-7
d_call: .
v_call: TRBV11-2
cdr3_aa: CASSFRTPPYEQYF
cdr3_nt: TGTGCCAGCAGCTTTCGGACACCCCCCTACGAGCAGTACTTC

clone_size: many
j_call: TRBJ1-3
d_call: .
v_call: TRBV7-3
cdr3_aa: CASSLGGASGNTIYF
cdr3_nt: TGTGCCAGCAGCTTAGGAGGGGCATCTGGAAACACCATATATTTT

clone_size: once
j_call: TRBJ1-2
d_call: TRBD1
v_call: TRBV7-2
cdr3_aa: CASSRRDREGYTF
cdr3_nt: TGTGCCAGCAGTCGCCGGGACAGGGAAGGCTACACCTTC

clone_size: few
j_call: TRBJ2-7
d_call: TRBD2
v_call: TRBV30
cdr3_aa: CAWNGRHEQYF
cdr3_nt: TGTGCCTGGAACGGGAGGCACGAGCAGTACTTC

clone_size: many
j_call: TRBJ2-3
d_call: TRBD2
v_call: TRBV27
cdr3_aa: CASSPLAGGGTDTQYF
cdr3_nt: TGTGCCAGCAGTCCGCTAGCGGGAGGTGGGACAGATACGCAGTATTTT

clone_size: .
j_call: TRBJ2-7
d_call: .
v_call: TRBV12-3/TRBV12-4
cdr3_aa: CASSLSGNHEQYF
cdr3_nt: TGTGCCAGCAGTTTGTCTGGGAACCACGAGCAGTACTTC

clone_size: few
j_call: TRBJ1-1
d_call: .
v_call: TRBV5-4
cdr3_aa: CASSLEGGPTDEAFF
cdr3_nt: TGTGCCAGCAGCTTGGAAGGGGGGCCTACGGATGAAGCTTTCTTT

clone_size: many
j_call: TRBJ2-1
d_call: .
v_call: TRBV5-1
cdr3_aa: CASRKAGSSYNEQFF
cdr3_nt: TGCGCCAGCAGGAAAGCGGGTAGCTCCTACAATGAGCAGTTCTTC

clone_size: .
j_call: TRBJ2-5
d_call: .
v_call: TRBV15
cdr3_aa: CATSRDWSSRRETQYF
cdr3_nt: TGTGCCACCAGCAGAGATTGGAGCTCGCGCCGAGAGACCCAGTACTTC

clone_size: few
j_call: TRBJ2-1
d_call: TRBD1
v_call: TRBV3-1
cdr3_aa: CASSLGQGIGFF
cdr3_nt: TGTGCCAGCAGCCTGGGACAGGGGATTGGGTTCTTC

clone_size: .
j_call: TRBJ1-2
d_call: TRBD1
v_call: TRBV6-5
cdr3_aa: CASRADRAVGYTF
cdr3_nt: TGTGCCAGCCGGGCGGACAGGGCAGTGGGCTACACCTTC

clone_size: many
j_call: TRBJ2-7
d_call: TRBD2
v_call: TRBV5-1
cdr3_aa: CASRREGSTYEQYF
cdr3_nt: TGCGCCAGCCGACGGGAGGGATCGACCTACGAGCAGTACTTC

clone_size: few
j_call: TRBJ2-6
d_call: .
v_call: TRBV20-1
cdr3_aa: CSAPTVSGANVLTF
cdr3_nt: TGCAGTGCTCCGACCGTCTCTGGGGCCAACGTCCTGACTTTC

clone_size: .
j_call: TRBJ2-1
d_call: .
v_call: TRBV5-4
cdr3_aa: CASSLATRGFHEQFF
cdr3_nt: TGTGCCAGCAGCTTGGCGACAAGGGGCTTCCATGAGCAGTTCTTC

clone_size: few
j_call: TRBJ1-4
d_call: .
v_call: TRBV20-1
cdr3_aa: CSAQENEKLFF
cdr3_nt: TGCAGTGCACAAGAAAATGAAAAACTGTTTTTT

clone_size: .
j_call: TRBJ2-3
d_call: .
v_call: TRBV7-6
cdr3_aa: CASSQSQGTDTQYF
cdr3_nt: TGTGCCAGCAGTCAATCCCAGGGCACAGATACGCAGTATTTT

clone_size: few
j_call: TRBJ2-1
d_call: TRBD2
v_call: TRBV28
cdr3_aa: CASSLVASGSFNEQFF
cdr3_nt: TGTGCCAGCAGTTTAGTGGCTAGCGGGAGTTTCAATGAGCAGTTCTTC

clone_size: few
j_call: TRBJ1-1
d_call: .
v_call: TRBV29-1
cdr3_aa: CSVSGRMNTEAFF
cdr3_nt: TGCAGCGTTTCGGGGAGAATGAACACTGAAGCTTTCTTT

clone_size: .
j_call: TRBJ2-1
d_call: .
v_call: TRBV9
cdr3_aa: CASSGGGTPGYNEQFF
cdr3_nt: TGTGCCAGCAGCGGAGGCGGGACCCCGGGCTACAATGAGCAGTTCTTC

clone_size: .
j_call: TRBJ2-6
d_call: .
v_call: TRBV6-5
cdr3_aa: CASRGAGANVLTF
cdr3_nt: TGTGCCAGCAGGGGGGCTGGGGCCAACGTCCTGACTTTC

clone_size: .
j_call: TRBJ2-7
d_call: .
v_call: TRBV29-1
cdr3_aa: CSVGSGYSAEQYF
cdr3_nt: TGCAGCGTTGGTAGCGGATACTCTGCGGAGCAGTACTTC

clone_size: many
j_call: TRBJ2-1
d_call: .
v_call: TRBV20-1
cdr3_aa: CSARDLPDGSYNEQFF
cdr3_nt: TGCAGTGCTAGAGATCTTCCGGACGGATCCTACAATGAGCAGTTCTTC

clone_size: many
j_call: TRBJ1-5
d_call: .
v_call: TRBV7-9
cdr3_aa: CASSLEGSQPQHF
cdr3_nt: TGTGCCAGCAGCTTAGAGGGCAGCCAGCCCCAGCATTTT

clone_size: few
j_call: TRBJ2-3
d_call: TRBD2
v_call: TRBV3-1
cdr3_aa: CASSSRGGRATDTQYF
cdr3_nt: TGTGCCAGCAGCTCGCGCGGCGGGAGGGCAACAGATACGCAGTATTTT

clone_size: .
j_call: TRBJ2-4
d_call: TRBD1
v_call: TRBV6-5
cdr3_aa: CASSYTRTGAKNIQYF
cdr3_nt: TGTGCCAGCAGTTACACAAGGACAGGAGCCAAAAACATTCAGTACTTC

clone_size: few
j_call: TRBJ1-2
d_call: TRBD1
v_call: TRBV7-9
cdr3_aa: CASSQTGRSGYTF
cdr3_nt: TGTGCCAGCAGCCAGACAGGGAGGAGTGGCTACACCTTC

clone_size: few
j_call: TRBJ1-1
d_call: .
v_call: TRBV5-1
cdr3_aa: CASNQEPGTEAFF
cdr3_nt: TGCGCCAGCAACCAGGAACCGGGAACTGAAGCTTTCTTT

clone_size: few
j_call: TRBJ2-1
d_call: TRBD1
v_call: TRBV19
cdr3_aa: CASSPLDRGTHNEQFF
cdr3_nt: TGTGCCAGTAGTCCATTGGACAGGGGGACCCACAATGAGCAGTTCTTC